Shown below are 20 T cell receptor beta chains from a single sample sequenced in a study of control samples from healthy donors and cancer patients. Assay: immunoSEQ multiplex PCR; the TCRdb copy retains only in-frame clones and omits some. The profile shows about 160,000 clones, 92% of them singletons. Specimen: blood. The receptors originated from a woman aged 30 to 39 in good health.

The gene calls are TRBV24-1 and TRBJ1-2, with D tentatively TRBD1 (5 bases). V was clipped by 3 bases and J by 8 bases, with 15 bases between them. The CDR3 has 14 residues. Germline V lookup: CDR1 KGHDR, CDR2 SFDVKD. In nucleotides, the CDR3 is TGTGCCACCAGTGATCCCGGGAGGGGAAGAGGCTACACCTTC. Translated, it gives CATSDPGRGRGYTF.

This chain links TRBV6-5 with TRBJ2-7; the D is unclear. Per the germline V gene, CDR1 is MNHEY and CDR2 is SVGAGI. V dropped 0 bases and J dropped 4 bases, with 10 bases sitting between them. The CDR3 runs 14 residues. The CDR3 sequence is CASSYSYELYEQYF. The CDR3 nucleotides read TGTGCCAGCAGTTACTCCTACGAACTTTACGAGCAGTACTTC.

The chain employs TRBV21-1 and TRBJ2-6. TRBV21-1 is reported as a pseudogene. CDR3 length: 19 residues. The CDR3 sequence is CASSKVKKREGTGANVLTF. In nucleotides, the CDR3 is TGTGCCAGCAGCAAAGTGAAAAAAAGAGAGGGGACTGGGGCCAACGTCCTGACTTTC.

Here the CDR3 DNA reads TGTGCCAGCAGCTCGAAGACAGGTGGAAACACCATATATTTT. It codes for CASSSKTGGNTIYF. The rearrangement joins TRBV5-4 to TRBJ1-3, with a tentative D call TRBD1 (6 bases). The CDR3 is made up of 14 amino acids. The V end was cut by 3 bases, the J end by 3 bases, with 10 bases between. Germline-derived CDR1 and CDR2 are SGHNT and YYREEE (reference sequence).

The rearrangement joins TRBV19 to TRBJ1-1, with 9 nucleotides matching TRBD1. The CDR3 runs 15 residues. The germline gives CDR1 LNHDA, CDR2 SQIVND (reference sequence). V was pared by 8 bases and J by 1 base, with 8 bases of the junction left unmatched. The CDR3: CASFPGTGKNTEAFF. The CDR3 DNA reads TGTGCCAGTTTCCCCGGGACAGGGAAGAACACTGAAGCTTTCTTT.

The rearrangement links TRBV15 to TRBJ1-5; 9 nucleotides match TRBD1. This CDR3 has 16 residues. V lost 0 bases to trimming and J lost 6 bases; unmatched junction nucleotides: 6. Per germline, CDR1 LNHNV and CDR2 YYDKDF (reference sequence). The CDR3 reads CATSRDPTGGSQPQHF. The CDR3 nucleotides are TGTGCCACCAGCAGAGATCCGACAGGGGGGAGTCAGCCCCAGCATTTT.

The gene calls are TRBV9 and TRBJ1-1; 9 bases align to TRBD1. V shed 3 bases, J shed 10 bases, and the junction held 7 bases outside the gene matches. The CDR3 runs 13 residues. CDR1 is SGDLS, CDR2 YYNGEE, per germline. The CDR3 nucleotides read TGTGCCAGCAGCGACCGGGACAGGGCTCGAGCTTTCTTT. It specifies CASSDRDRARAFF.

There are a few counts of this clone. The V and J genes are TRBV28 and TRBJ1-5; D gene uncertain. There are 13 residues in the CDR3. V gave up 7 bases and J gave up 2 bases, with 9 bases separating them. Germline V gives CDR1 MDHEN, CDR2 SYDVKM. This chain's CDR3 is CASTTGGNQPQHF. The CDR3 DNA is TGTGCCAGCACAACCGGGGGCAATCAGCCCCAGCATTTT.

V gene TRBV9 combines with J gene TRBJ2-7; a possible D gene is TRBD1 (5 bases). The germline V and J ends were trimmed by 0 bases and 12 bases, with 10 bases remaining between them. Germline lookup yields CDR1 SGDLS and CDR2 YYNGEE. This CDR3 has 11 amino acids. CDR3 residues: CASSVGTRLYF. CDR3 sequence (DNA): TGTGCCAGCAGCGTAGGGACACGACTGTACTTC.

J is TRBJ1-5 and V is TRBV19, with D unresolved. Trimming stripped 6 bases from V and 5 bases from J, with 17 bases between. Germline CDR1 reads LNHDA; CDR2 reads SQIVND (reference sequence). CDR3 length equals 15 residues. As DNA, the CDR3 is TGTGCCAGTAGGTCCCAACTGGGAGGCCATCAGCCCCAGCATTTT. Translated, it gives CASRSQLGGHQPQHF.

The chain has TRBV21-1 and TRBJ2-2; TRBD2 is the table's D call, not checked against the DNA. TRBV21-1 is listed as a pseudogene. The CDR3 extends over 17 amino acids. The CDR3 DNA is TGTGCCATCTCACGCAACTGGCGGGAGACTGAGCACCGGGGAGCTGTTTTT. It is translated as CAISRNWRETEHRGAVF.

The V and J genes are TRBV2 and TRBJ2-7; TRBD1 or TRBD2 may be the D gene (5 bases each). Trimming took off 7 bases at V and 1 base at J, with 14 bases between the two ends. Germline lookup yields CDR1 SNHLY and CDR2 FYNNEI. This CDR3 has 14 amino acids. CDR3 DNA: TGTGCCAGCAATTTGGTTGGGGGATCCTACGAGCAGTACTTC. As protein: CASNLVGGSYEQYF.

CDR3 protein: CAARRIEGYTF. CDR3 sequence (DNA): TGCGCCGCGCGGAGGATAGAGGGCTACACCTTC. The V and J genes are TRBV20-1 and TRBJ1-2; D gene ambiguous. The CDR3 is 11 amino acids. Germline V lookup: CDR1 DFQATT, CDR2 SNEGSKA (reference sequence).

V is TRBV28 and J is TRBJ2-5, with D unclear. Germline CDR1 and CDR2: MDHEN and SYDVKM. Between the trimmed V and J ends, which lost 6 bases and 1 base, there was a span of 15 bases. The CDR3 is 15 amino acids. CDR3 sequence reads: CASSQPQWPQETQYF. The CDR3 DNA reads TGTGCCAGCAGCCAACCACAGTGGCCCCAAGAGACCCAGTACTTC.

The rearrangement uses TRBV4-2 and TRBJ2-5; D call uncertain. Trimming cost V 1 base and J 7 bases, with 4 bases left between them. Per germline, CDR1 LGHNA and CDR2 YNFKEQ. There are 11 residues in the CDR3. CDR3 bases: TGTGCCAGCAGCCAAGGTGGGACCCAGTACTTC. It specifies CASSQGGTQYF.

This sequence joins TRBV7-2 and TRBJ2-7; D is unresolved. The CDR3 totals 11 residues. V was pared by 4 bases and J by 6 bases, with 7 bases between. CDR1 and CDR2 (germline): SGHTA, FQGNSA. The chain's CDR3 is CASSSKGEQYF. The CDR3 region has the DNA TGTGCCAGCAGCTCTAAAGGCGAGCAGTACTTC.

The chain combines TRBV7-2 with TRBJ1-5; D might be TRBD1 (6 bases). V shed 7 bases and J shed 4 bases, with 17 bases lying between them. Germline CDR1 and CDR2: SGHTA and FQGNSA. This CDR3 is built from 15 residues. The CDR3 sequence: CASKAGGTLNQPQHF. CDR3 DNA sequence: TGTGCCAGCAAGGCTGGCGGGACACTTAATCAGCCCCAGCATTTT.

The chain joins TRBV19 to TRBJ1-2; tentatively, D is TRBD1 (6 bases). V dropped 7 bases and J dropped 8 bases, with 14 bases sitting between them. CDR1 and CDR2 from the germline V gene are LNHDA and SQIVND (reference sequence). This CDR3 region has 12 residues. CDR3: CASTGTRRGYTF. In DNA form, the CDR3 reads TGTGCCAGTACCGGGACAAGACGCGGCTACACCTTC.

This clone is a singleton in its sample. This rearrangement joins TRBV24-1 to TRBJ1-2; 7 bases match TRBD1. The CDR3 loop spans 15 amino acids. Germline CDR1 is KGHDR and CDR2 is SFDVKD. V trimming: 4 bases; J trimming: 2 bases; junction bases outside the gene matches: 6. The CDR3 nucleotides read TGTGCCACCAGTGACCGGGACAGTGAGAACTATGGCTACACCTTC. Translation: CATSDRDSENYGYTF.

The chain is built from TRBV7-3 and TRBJ2-1; 7 bases are a match to TRBD2. In germline, CDR1 is SGHTA, CDR2 FQGTGA. After removal of 2 bases from V and 8 bases from J, the junction contained 6 bases not matched to a gene. CDR3 length: 14 amino acids. Here the CDR3 reads CASSLGGSFDEQFF. CDR3 bases: TGTGCCAGCAGCTTAGGCGGGAGTTTTGATGAGCAGTTCTTC.